Below are 10 T cell receptor beta chains sequenced from a single sample in a study of Ad26.COV2.S vaccination and SARS-CoV-2 variants. Data came from immunoSEQ multiplex PCR; TCRdb stores just in-frame clones and leaves some out. Of roughly 380,000 clones in the sample, 92% were seen once. The sample here was peripheral blood, taken after recovery from COVID-19. Receptor source: a human donor who had recovered from COVID-19.

The genes are TRBV14 and TRBJ2-7; weak D call: TRBD1 (6 bases). Germline V gives CDR1 SGHDN, CDR2 FVKESK. Trimming shortened V by 1 base and J by 6 bases, and 16 bases separated the two germline ends. The CDR3 covers 15 residues. CDR3 in amino acids: CASSQVSGQKIEQYF. Written as DNA, the CDR3 is TGTGCCAGCAGCCAAGTTTCGGGACAAAAGATCGAGCAGTACTTC.

This clone was seen more than once but under ten times. The chain recombines TRBV5-1 with TRBJ1-6; 7 bases line up with TRBD1. The CDR3 runs 18 residues. The germline CDR1 and CDR2 sequences are SGHRS and YFSETQ. After removal of 3 bases from V and 1 base from J, the junction contained 10 bases not matched to a gene. CDR3 bases: TGCGCCAGCAGCTCGAATCCCAACAGGGGTTCCTATAATTCACCCCTCCACTTT. Residues: CASSSNPNRGSYNSPLHF.

The chain employs TRBV7-2 and TRBJ1-6; D uncertain. CDR1 and CDR2 from the germline V gene are SGHTA and FQGNSA. Trimming stripped 5 bases from V and 11 bases from J, with 16 bases between. The CDR3 loop spans 14 amino acids. As DNA, the CDR3 is TGTGCCAGCAGCCAGAATCAGGCCCTCGCACCCCTCCACTTT. Translating it yields CASSQNQALAPLHF.

V gene TRBV5-1 combines with J gene TRBJ1-4; 7 positions agree with TRBD1. Germline CDR1 is SGHRS and CDR2 is YFSETQ. The CDR3 is 17 amino acids. Trimming removed 6 bases from V and 4 bases from J; junction bases left unmatched: 15. The CDR3 protein is CASTSSGAGQINEKLFF. The CDR3, as DNA: TGCGCCAGCACCTCGTCGGGGGCGGGACAGATTAATGAAAAACTGTTTTTT.

The chain is built from TRBV5-8 and TRBJ2-3; D may be TRBD2 (5 bases). The V gene's germline CDR1 is SGHTS and CDR2 YDEGEE. This CDR3 contains 17 residues. V lost 2 bases and J lost 1, with 17 bases in between. The CDR3: CASSFGSSLRGTDTQYF. DNA of the CDR3: TGTGCCAGCAGCTTCGGCTCCTCCCTGAGGGGCACAGATACGCAGTATTTT.

The chain combines TRBV15 with TRBJ2-6, with 8 bases that match TRBD1. Germline V gene lookup returns CDR1 LNHNV and CDR2 YYDKDF (reference sequence). J gave up 1 base and V 1 base, and 9 bases lay outside the gene matches. The CDR3 extends over 19 amino acids. CDR3 residues: CATSRVPGGAGSGANVLTF. The DNA of the CDR3 is TGTGCCACCAGCAGAGTACCAGGGGGCGCGGGATCTGGGGCCAACGTCCTGACTTTC.

A single count supports this clone. The V call is TRBV6-5, the J call TRBJ1-1; D may be TRBD1 (5 bases). This CDR3 comprises 14 residues. CDR1 MNHEY and CDR2 SVGAGI come from the germline V gene. The V end lost 5 bases, the J end lost 4 bases, and 14 bases lay between the germline ends. The CDR3 sequence: CASSRGTRGTEAFF. The CDR3 nucleotides are TGTGCCAGCAGTCGAGGGACTCGTGGCACTGAAGCTTTCTTT.

This clone was recorded only once. This chain joins TRBV19 and TRBJ2-7; D may be TRBD1 or TRBD2 (5 bases each). The CDR3 length is 13 residues. The V gene lost 6 bases and the J gene lost 3 bases, with 12 bases spanning the gap. Germline V gene sequence: CDR1 LNHDA, CDR2 SQIVND (reference sequence). CDR3 bases: TGTGCCAGTAGCCCTGGGACCTTCTACGAGCAGTACTTC. Its translation: CASSPGTFYEQYF.

This CDR3 is CASSIGGESYTF. CDR3 nucleotides: TGTGCCAGCTCAATCGGGGGTGAGAGCTACACCTTC. V gene TRBV25-1 combines with J gene TRBJ1-2; tentative D call: TRBD1 (5 bases). V was clipped by 8 bases and J by 9 bases, with 16 bases between them. Germline CDR1 and CDR2: MGHDK and SYGVNS. This CDR3 spans 12 amino acids.

This chain joins TRBV9 and TRBJ2-5; 8 nucleotides align to TRBD2. The CDR3 totals 14 residues. Germline-derived CDR1 and CDR2 are SGDLS and YYNGEE. The junction had 6 bases not matched to a gene; V was cut back by 3 bases and J by 5 bases. CDR3 sequence (DNA): TGTGCCAGCAGCGGGCGGGGGGCCCGGGAGACCCAGTACTTC. Protein: CASSGRGARETQYF.